The next 8 T cell receptor beta chains were all read from a single sample in a study of human T cells and chemical hapten exposure. A single record per CDR3 protein comes from TCRdb applying MiXCR to the RACE reads. The sample contains under 100,000 distinct CDR3 sequences, roughly a tenth of which appear only once. Time point denoted: patch test 2, 6 weeks after DPC sensitization. Described treatment: therapeutic diphenylcyclopropenone sensitization with weekly scalp DPC. The source material was whole blood, sampled in connection with sensitization to the hapten diphenylcyclopropenone (DPC). These receptors were taken from a woman aged 30 to 39 with alopecia areata. Some clones in this sample may be carry-over from other donors' samples.

The V gene is TRBV15, the J gene TRBJ1-6; 7 bases are a match to TRBD1. Losses at the gene ends were 8 bases for V and 7 bases for J; bases not matched to a gene: 8. The CDR3 is 14 amino acids. CDR1 is LNHNV and CDR2 is YYDKDF in the germline V gene (reference sequence). CDR3 DNA sequence: TGTGCCACCTCCCTGACAGGGAGGAATTCACCCCTCCACTTT. Encoded protein: CATSLTGRNSPLHF.

The CDR3 spells CASSLARATQVDTQYF. For the CDR3, the DNA is TGCGCCAGCAGCTTGGCAAGGGCAACACAGGTGGATACGCAGTATTTT. The rearrangement uses TRBV5-1 and TRBJ2-3; tentative D call: TRBD1 (5 bases). CDR1 and CDR2 (germline): SGHRS, YFSETQ. V was trimmed by 0 bases and J by 6 bases, leaving 17 bases between them. The CDR3 has 16 amino acids.

The chain carries TRBV11-2 and TRBJ2-5, with D unresolved. Germline values: CDR1 SGHAT, CDR2 FQNNGV. V was clipped by 2 bases and J by 3 bases, with 16 bases between them. The CDR3 consists of 16 residues. CDR3 region: CASSLPYLGKEETQYF. The CDR3 nucleotides are TGTGCCAGCAGCTTACCTTATTTAGGGAAGGAAGAGACCCAGTACTTC.

This clonotype was counted only a few times. This chain uses TRBV11-3 with TRBJ2-1, with 11 bases aligning to TRBD2. The V gene's germline CDR1 is SGHNT and CDR2 YENEEA. This CDR3 is 13 amino acids long. V shed 4 bases and J 12 bases; nucleotides not matched to a gene: 5. CDR3: CASSSTTSGVQFF. In nucleotides, the CDR3 is TGTGCCAGCAGCTCAACGACTAGCGGGGTGCAGTTCTTC.

V and J are TRBV12-3 or TRBV12-4 and TRBJ2-3, with D hard to call. The germline V and J ends were trimmed by 3 bases and 5 bases, with 9 bases remaining between them. This CDR3 comprises 13 residues. CDR3 residues: CASSFGSLDTQYF. DNA of the CDR3: TGTGCCAGCAGTTTTGGGTCTTTAGATACGCAGTATTTT.

The chain joins TRBV29-1 to TRBJ2-5, with D perhaps TRBD1 (6 bases). CDR3 length: 15 residues. Trimming shortened V by 1 base and J by 2 bases, and 14 bases separated the two germline ends. Germline lookup yields CDR1 SQVTM and CDR2 ANQGSEA. The CDR3 DNA follows: TGCAGCGTTGAAGGTTCCGCAGGGGATCAAGAGACCCAGTACTTC. Its protein product is CSVEGSAGDQETQYF.

In its sample, this clonotype was seen many times. V usage is TRBV29-1 and J usage is TRBJ2-2, with D possibly being TRBD1 (5 bases). The CDR3 runs to 13 residues. Trimming left V 3 bases short and J 2 bases short, with 7 bases between. Germline V gives CDR1 SQVTM, CDR2 ANQGSEA. CDR3 coding DNA: TGCAGCGTTGACCAGGGTAACACCGGGGAGCTGTTTTTT. This sequence encodes CSVDQGNTGELFF.

This clonotype was seen many times. The chain uses TRBV20-1 and TRBJ2-5; TRBD1 aligns across 8 bases. Germline CDR1 and CDR2: DFQATT and SNEGSKA (reference sequence). CDR3 length: 15 residues. The trim removed 4 bases at V and 2 bases at J, leaving 9 bases unmatched. Here the CDR3 DNA reads TGCAGTGCTAACCCTACGGACAGGGAGCAAGAGACCCAGTACTTC. It translates to CSANPTDREQETQYF.